This entry concerns a single TCR beta chain. This record comes from a study of T cells in localized non-small cell lung cancer. Clones were read by immunoSEQ multiplex PCR, and TCRdb kept only the in-frame ones, dropping some. The data hold approximately 7,000 clones, with about 46% observed a single time. Trimming took off 0 bases at V and 5 bases at J, with 8 bases between the two ends. The CDR3 spans 14 residues. The germline CDR1 and CDR2 sequences are ENHRY and SYGVKD. This specimen was lung tumor tissue, taken before any cancer treatment. The chain recombines TRBV10-3 with TRBJ1-5; perhaps TRBD1 as D (6 bases). The clonotype was recovered from a man aged 40 to 69 with stage III lung adenocarcinoma. The CDR3 protein is CAISESAGDQPQHF. The CDR3 bases are TGTGCCATCAGTGAGTCTGCAGGGGATCAGCCCCAGCATTTT.